This T cell receptor (beta chain) was profiled in a study of T cell responses to AZD1222 COVID-19 vaccine. About this clone itself: Its antigen remains unidentified.

The study, taken as a whole, reports: Regions 160-218 and 743-854 dominated among vaccine-associated CD4 TCRs spanning spike. The donor group comprised mostly white British people and more females; the analysis possibly underestimated clonal diversity.

The germline V and J ends were trimmed by 3 bases and 5 bases, with 13 bases remaining between them. Germline V gene data show CDR1 as SNHLY and CDR2 as FYNNEI. The CDR3 contains 15 residues. Using immunoSEQ multiplex PCR, the repertoire was profiled, and TCRdb retains in-frame clones only, with some absent. The repertoire has about 140,000 clones, about 94% of them found once; the top ten carry 5.1%. The chain combines TRBV2 with TRBJ1-4, with D hard to call. This TCR derives from an adult in good health. This specimen consisted of peripheral blood, obtained on day 0 of AZD1222 vaccination. The CDR3 loop reads CASSDTGLRNEKLFF. As DNA, the CDR3 is TGTGCCAGCAGTGACACCGGACTCCGAAATGAAAAACTGTTTTTT.